A single sample is the source of the 26 T cell receptor beta chains below, sequenced in a study of cytomegalovirus exposure and HLA in healthy donors. Method: immunoSEQ multiplex PCR; TCRdb's copy keeps in-frame clones and lacks some. The table has approximately 260,000 clones, approximately 83% seen once. Sequencing input: PBMCs. The source is a woman in her late teens or twenties in good health and CMV-seronegative.

This rearrangement joins TRBV7-2 to TRBJ1-1; D remains ambiguous. V was pared by 5 bases and J by 2 bases, with 12 bases between. Per germline, CDR1 SGHTA and CDR2 FQGNSA. The CDR3 is made up of 14 amino acids. CDR3 in amino acids: CASSTKTGNTEAFF. DNA of the CDR3: TGTGCCAGCAGCACAAAGACGGGTAACACTGAAGCTTTCTTT. The full variable domain, with the rest looked up from reference TRBV7-2 and TRBJ1-1, is GAGVSQSPSNKVTEKGKDVELRCDPISGHTALYWYRQSLGQGLEFLIYFQGNSAPDKSGLPSDRFSAERTGGSVSTLTIQRTQQEDSAVYLCASSTKTGNTEAFFGQGTRLTVV.

This clone is a singleton in its sample. The V call is TRBV29-1, the J call TRBJ1-4; 9 bases agree with TRBD1. With V trimmed by 2 bases and J by 6 bases, 7 bases remained unmatched. The CDR3 consists of 15 residues. Per the germline V gene, CDR1 is SQVTM and CDR2 is ANQGSEA. For the CDR3, the DNA is TGCAGCGTTGAACCTAGGACAGGGGCTGATGAAAAACTGTTTTTT. The encoded protein is CSVEPRTGADEKLFF.

The chain combines TRBV11-3 with TRBJ1-2, with TRBD1 as a possible D gene (6 bases). The V end lost 5 bases, the J end lost 0 bases, and 16 bases lay between the germline ends. CDR3 length: 16 amino acids. Germline CDR1 and CDR2: SGHNT and YENEEA. CDR3 in amino acids: CASSPGGLGANYGYTF. CDR3 nucleotides: TGTGCCAGCAGCCCGGGGGGCCTAGGAGCTAACTATGGCTACACCTTC. The full variable domain, its missing parts supplied by reference TRBV11-3 and TRBJ1-2, is EAGVVQSPRYKIIEKKQPVAFWCNPISGHNTLYWYLQNLGQGPELLIRYENEEAVDDSQLPKDRFSAERLKGVDSTLKIQPAELGDSAVYLCASSPGGLGANYGYTFGSGTRLTVV.

The gene calls are TRBV4-3 and TRBJ2-7, with 12 bases lining up with TRBD2. The germline V gene encodes CDR1 LGHNA and CDR2 YSLEER. V dropped 0 bases and J dropped 12; count of bases not matched to a gene: 9. This CDR3 comprises 15 residues. CDR3 nucleotide sequence: TGCGCCAGCAGCCAAGAGGGACTAGCGGGCGTGCTTTTGTACTTC. Translation gives CASSQEGLAGVLLYF.

J is TRBJ1-2 and V is TRBV4-1; D possibly corresponds to TRBD1 (6 bases). Germline V CDR1 and CDR2: MGHRA, YSYEKL. The CDR3 runs 15 residues. Trimming left V 0 bases short and J 8 bases short, with 16 bases between. CDR3 loop: CASSQEQGVWEGYTF. CDR3 sequence (DNA): TGCGCCAGCAGCCAAGAACAGGGCGTATGGGAAGGCTACACCTTC.

The V and J genes are TRBV4-1 and TRBJ2-4, with D possibly matching TRBD2 (5 bases). V was cut by 1 base and J by 1 base, with 14 bases left in between. The CDR3 is 17 amino acids. Germline CDR1 MGHRA, CDR2 YSYEKL. Here the CDR3 DNA reads TGCGCCAGCAGCCAAGGGGTCGCCAGGAGGGCCAAAAACATTCAGTACTTC. Amino acid sequence: CASSQGVARRAKNIQYF.

V gene TRBV29-1 combines with J gene TRBJ2-3; no definite D call. CDR1 and CDR2 (germline): SQVTM, ANQGSEA. The CDR3 is 13 residues long. V was clipped by 2 bases and J by 4 bases, with 10 bases between them. The CDR3 DNA reads TGCAGCGTTGAACGGCCAGGATCAGATACGCAGTATTTT. Residues: CSVERPGSDTQYF.

The rearrangement uses TRBV4-1 and TRBJ2-1; TRBD2 might be the D (7 bases). The CDR3 is made up of 20 amino acids. With 0 bases removed from V and 1 base from J, the gap between germline ends came to 22 bases. From germline, CDR1 is MGHRA and CDR2 YSYEKL. The CDR3 bases are TGCGCCAGCAGCCAAGATCGGGGGGCCATGACAGATCGATCCTACAATGAGCAGTTCTTC. This codes for CASSQDRGAMTDRSYNEQFF.

V gene TRBV27 combines with J gene TRBJ2-7, with 15 bases aligning to TRBD2. Losses at the gene ends were 2 bases for V and 2 bases for J; bases not matched to a gene: 7. Germline V gives CDR1 MNHEY, CDR2 SMNVEV (reference sequence). The length of the CDR3 is 18 residues. CDR3 protein: CASSLLGTSGGHPYEQYF. Here the CDR3 DNA reads TGTGCCAGCAGTTTACTAGGGACTAGCGGGGGGCACCCCTACGAGCAGTACTTC.

The chain recombines TRBV30 with TRBJ1-2, with a tentative D call TRBD1 (6 bases). Trimming removed 1 base from V and 8 bases from J, with 17 bases in between. The CDR3 loop spans 14 amino acids. The germline gives CDR1 GTSNPN, CDR2 SVGIG (reference sequence). As DNA, the CDR3 is TGTGCCTGGAGTGACGGGTTTGGGGGCCAGGGCTACACCTTC. Its protein product is CAWSDGFGGQGYTF.

The chain joins TRBV27 to TRBJ1-4; 12 bases map to TRBD1. The CDR3 contains 16 residues. The J segment lost 7 bases and the V segment lost 4 bases, leaving 7 bases of the junction unmatched. Per the germline V gene, CDR1 is MNHEY and CDR2 is SMNVEV (reference sequence). This CDR3 reads CASSSAGQGAFEKLFF. DNA for the CDR3: TGTGCCAGCAGTTCCGCGGGACAGGGGGCGTTTGAAAAACTGTTTTTT.

This chain uses TRBV7-9 with TRBJ1-6; 8 bases are shared with TRBD1. The CDR3 spans 12 residues. Trimming at V came to 6 bases and at J to 19 bases, leaving 11 bases not matched to a gene. The germline gives CDR1 SEHNR, CDR2 FQNEAQ (reference sequence). CDR3 sequence (DNA): TGTGCCAGCAGTTTCGGGACAGGCTTGAATCACTTT. Translation gives CASSFGTGLNHF.

The chain is built from TRBV5-1 and TRBJ2-1, with D perhaps TRBD1 (6 bases). CDR3 length: 15 residues. V gave up 5 bases and J gave up 4 bases, with 16 bases separating them. Per the germline V gene, CDR1 is SGHRS and CDR2 is YFSETQ. As DNA, the CDR3 is TGCGCCAGCAGTTCACCTCGGGACACGTACAATGAGCAGTTCTTC. Amino acid sequence: CASSSPRDTYNEQFF. Filled out from reference TRBV5-1 and TRBJ2-1, the complete variable domain reads KAGVTQTPRYLIKTRGQQVTLSCSPISGHRSVSWYQQTPGQGLQFLFEYFSETQRNKGNFPGRFSGRQFSNSRSEMNVSTLELGDSALYLCASSSPRDTYNEQFFGPGTRLTVL.

In its sample, this clone was seen once. The chain uses TRBV25-1 and TRBJ1-1, with a possible D match to TRBD1 (5 bases). CDR1 is MGHDK and CDR2 is SYGVNS in the germline V gene. The ends were cut back, 0 bases at V and 3 bases at J, with 11 bases in the middle. This CDR3 is 15 amino acids long. CDR3: CASSEYRVDDTEAFF. The CDR3 DNA sequence: TGTGCCAGCAGTGAATACAGGGTTGACGACACTGAAGCTTTCTTT.

This clone was observed a few times. The V and J genes are TRBV27 and TRBJ1-1, with a weak D call TRBD1 (6 bases). This CDR3 contains 15 residues. V lost 4 bases and J 1 base, leaving 13 bases between the germline ends. The germline V gene encodes CDR1 MNHEY and CDR2 SMNVEV (reference sequence). The CDR3 sequence: CASSSGGQSNTEAFF. The CDR3 nucleotides read TGTGCCAGCAGTTCTGGAGGACAGTCGAACACTGAAGCTTTCTTT.

This clone was counted between two and nine times. This chain uses TRBV4-1 with TRBJ1-5, with a tentative D call TRBD1 (5 bases). Germline values: CDR1 MGHRA, CDR2 YSYEKL. With 4 bases removed from V and 6 bases from J, the gap between germline ends came to 13 bases. The CDR3 has 14 residues. CDR3 DNA sequence: TGCGCCAGCAGCCCCCGGGACTCCCTTCAGCCCCAGCATTTT. Protein product: CASSPRDSLQPQHF.

This chain uses TRBV5-4 with TRBJ1-2, with 7 bases fitting TRBD1. Trimming at V came to 0 bases and at J to 4 bases, leaving 9 bases not matched to a gene. There are 16 residues in the CDR3. Germline loops: CDR1 SGHNT, CDR2 YYREEE (reference sequence). CDR3 amino acids: CASSLDLEGAVYGYTF. CDR3 DNA sequence: TGTGCCAGCAGCTTGGATTTAGAGGGGGCTGTCTATGGCTACACCTTC.

This chain uses TRBV7-8 with TRBJ1-5, with D perhaps matching TRBD1 (6 bases). Trimming left V 4 bases short and J 7 bases short, with 8 bases between. The CDR3 loop spans 12 amino acids. Per germline, CDR1 SGHVS and CDR2 FQNEAQ. CDR3 sequence (DNA): TGTGCCAGCAGCTCAAGGGGGCAGCCCCAGCATTTT. Encoded protein: CASSSRGQPQHF.

The V gene is TRBV5-1, the J gene TRBJ2-3; D remains ambiguous. From germline, CDR1 is SGHRS and CDR2 YFSETQ. The CDR3 extends over 14 amino acids. V was trimmed by 4 bases and J by 2 bases, leaving 11 bases between them. The CDR3 bases are TGCGCCAGCAGCCCGAAGGCGGCCACAGATACGCAGTATTTT. This translates into CASSPKAATDTQYF.

V and J are TRBV27 and TRBJ1-6, with D tentatively TRBD1 (6 bases). Germline CDR1 is MNHEY and CDR2 is SMNVEV (reference sequence). V was clipped by 2 bases and J by 6 bases, with 20 bases between them. The length of the CDR3 is 18 residues. The CDR3 coding sequence is TGTGCCAGCAGTTTAGAGGGGGTCGGTCTCCCTTTTAATTCACCCCTCCACTTT. It encodes CASSLEGVGLPFNSPLHF.

This clone was seen just once. The V gene is TRBV27, the J gene TRBJ2-1; D is unclear. Germline V gene data show CDR1 as MNHEY and CDR2 as SMNVEV (reference sequence). Trimming took off 2 bases at V and 3 bases at J, with 5 bases between the two ends. The CDR3 extends over 13 amino acids. This CDR3 is CASSLEVYNEQFF. The CDR3 region has the DNA TGTGCCAGCAGTTTAGAGGTCTACAATGAGCAGTTCTTC.

The rearrangement uses TRBV6-5 and TRBJ2-2; unclear D gene. This CDR3 spans 14 amino acids. The germline V and J ends were trimmed by 2 bases and 3 bases, with 7 bases remaining between them. Per germline, CDR1 MNHEY and CDR2 SVGAGI. The CDR3 DNA follows: TGTGCCAGCAGTTACGGGCAGTACACCGGGGAGCTGTTTTTT. Translated, it gives CASSYGQYTGELFF.

The genes are TRBV14 and TRBJ2-2; D is possibly TRBD2 (5 bases). CDR1 and CDR2 from the germline V gene are SGHDN and FVKESK. CDR3 size: 18 residues. The V gene lost 7 bases and the J gene lost 0 bases, with 21 bases spanning the gap. The CDR3 coding sequence is TGTGCCAGCACCCCAAGTCGTCTGAGGGCCACGAACACCGGGGAGCTGTTTTTT. Its translation is CASTPSRLRATNTGELFF.

The CDR3 DNA reads TGTGCCATCAGTAAGAACAGCGGGTTTACCGGGGAGCTGTTTTTT. Its protein is CAISKNSGFTGELFF. This chain uses TRBV10-3 with TRBJ2-2; D perhaps matches TRBD2 (6 bases). Germline loops: CDR1 ENHRY, CDR2 SYGVKD. This CDR3 is 15 amino acids long. V was shortened by 5 bases and J by 5 bases, with 15 bases between the two germline ends.

The chain carries TRBV28 and TRBJ1-5; 8 positions agree with TRBD1. Trimming cost V 1 base and J 0 bases; bases outside gene matches: 8. The CDR3 length is 18 residues. Germline V CDR1 and CDR2: MDHEN, SYDVKM. Here the CDR3 reads CASSLFRTGPYSNQPQHF. The CDR3 DNA is TGTGCCAGCAGTTTATTCCGGACAGGGCCTTATAGCAATCAGCCCCAGCATTTT.

The gene calls are TRBV7-2 and TRBJ2-3; TRBD2 aligns across 8 bases. This CDR3 spans 14 amino acids. Germline lookup yields CDR1 SGHTA and CDR2 FQGNSA. With V trimmed by 4 bases and J by 5 bases, 5 bases remained unmatched. The CDR3 reads CASSSTGGGDTQYF. The CDR3 coding sequence is TGTGCCAGCAGCTCGACGGGAGGGGGAGATACGCAGTATTTT. Filled out from reference TRBV7-2 and TRBJ2-3, the complete variable domain reads GAGVSQSPSNKVTEKGKDVELRCDPISGHTALYWYRQSLGQGLEFLIYFQGNSAPDKSGLPSDRFSAERTGGSVSTLTIQRTQQEDSAVYLCASSSTGGGDTQYFGPGTRLTVL.